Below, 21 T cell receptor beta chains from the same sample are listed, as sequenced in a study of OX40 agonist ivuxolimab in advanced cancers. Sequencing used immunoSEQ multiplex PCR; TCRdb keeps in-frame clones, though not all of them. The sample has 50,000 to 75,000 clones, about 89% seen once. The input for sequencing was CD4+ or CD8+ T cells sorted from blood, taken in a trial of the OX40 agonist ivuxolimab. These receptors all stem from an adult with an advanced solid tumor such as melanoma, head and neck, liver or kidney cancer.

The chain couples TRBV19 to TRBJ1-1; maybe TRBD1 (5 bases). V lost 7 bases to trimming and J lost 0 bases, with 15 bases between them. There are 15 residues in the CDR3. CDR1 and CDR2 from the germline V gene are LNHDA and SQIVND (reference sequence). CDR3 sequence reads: CASTLEGLLNTEAFF. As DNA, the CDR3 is TGTGCCAGTACCTTAGAGGGGCTCTTGAACACTGAAGCTTTCTTT.

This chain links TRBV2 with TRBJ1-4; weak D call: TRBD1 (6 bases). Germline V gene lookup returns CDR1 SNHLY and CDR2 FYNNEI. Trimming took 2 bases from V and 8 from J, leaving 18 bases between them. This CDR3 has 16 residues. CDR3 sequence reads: CASSEQGKAVGEKLFF. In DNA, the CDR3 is TGTGCCAGCAGTGAACAGGGGAAGGCAGTGGGGGAAAAACTGTTTTTT.

In nucleotides, the CDR3 is TGTGCCAGCAGTTACTCGATGGCACAGATCAATCAGCCCCAGCATTTT. Translating it yields CASSYSMAQINQPQHF. The chain joins TRBV6-6 to TRBJ1-5; D is ambiguous. The V end lost 0 bases, the J end lost 3 bases, and 12 bases lay between the germline ends. The CDR3 sequence is 16 residues long. CDR1 MNHNY and CDR2 SVGAGI come from the germline V gene (reference sequence).

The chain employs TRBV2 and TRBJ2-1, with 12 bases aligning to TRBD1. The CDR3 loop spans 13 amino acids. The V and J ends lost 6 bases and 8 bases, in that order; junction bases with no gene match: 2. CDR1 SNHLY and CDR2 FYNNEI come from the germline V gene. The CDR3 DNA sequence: TGTGCCAGCAGCGGGACAGGGGGCCATGAGCAGTTCTTC. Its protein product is CASSGTGGHEQFF.

As DNA, the CDR3 is TGTGCCAGCAGTGAATTGGAGTGGGGGACCAAGGAGGATGGCTACACCTTC. Protein sequence: CASSELEWGTKEDGYTF. The V call is TRBV6-1, the J call TRBJ1-2, with TRBD1 as a possible D gene (5 bases). The germline V and J ends were trimmed by 2 bases and 6 bases, with 22 bases remaining between them. This CDR3 is 17 amino acids long. Germline loops: CDR1 MNHNS, CDR2 SASEGT.

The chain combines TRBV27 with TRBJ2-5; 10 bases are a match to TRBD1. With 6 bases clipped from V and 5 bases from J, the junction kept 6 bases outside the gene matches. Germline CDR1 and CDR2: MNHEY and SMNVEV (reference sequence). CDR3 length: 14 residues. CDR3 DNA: TGTGCCAGCAGAACTGACAGGGGGCTGGAGACCCAGTACTTC. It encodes CASRTDRGLETQYF.

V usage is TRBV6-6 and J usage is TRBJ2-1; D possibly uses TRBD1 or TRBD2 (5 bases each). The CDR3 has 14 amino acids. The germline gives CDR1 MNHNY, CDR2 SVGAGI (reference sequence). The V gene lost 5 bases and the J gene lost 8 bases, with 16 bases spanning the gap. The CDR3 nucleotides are TGTGCCAGCAGTACCCCTTGGGGGACGGATGAGCAGTTCTTC. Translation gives CASSTPWGTDEQFF.

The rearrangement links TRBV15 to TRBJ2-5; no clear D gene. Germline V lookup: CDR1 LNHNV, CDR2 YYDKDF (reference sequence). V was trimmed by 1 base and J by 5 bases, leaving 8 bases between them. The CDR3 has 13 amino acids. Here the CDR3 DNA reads TGTGCCACCAGCAGAGCCTCCGTGGAGACCCAGTACTTC. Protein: CATSRASVETQYF.

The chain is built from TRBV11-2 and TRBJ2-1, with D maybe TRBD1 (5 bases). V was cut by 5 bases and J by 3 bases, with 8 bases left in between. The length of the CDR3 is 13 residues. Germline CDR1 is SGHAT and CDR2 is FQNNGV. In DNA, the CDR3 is TGTGCCAGCAGCCATCAGGGCTACAATGAGCAGTTCTTC. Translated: CASSHQGYNEQFF.

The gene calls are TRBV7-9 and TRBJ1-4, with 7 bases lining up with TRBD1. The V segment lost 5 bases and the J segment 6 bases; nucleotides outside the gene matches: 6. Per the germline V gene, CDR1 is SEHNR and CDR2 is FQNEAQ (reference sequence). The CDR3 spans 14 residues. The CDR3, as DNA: TGTGCCAGCAGCCTGAGGGACAGAGATGAAAAACTGTTTTTT. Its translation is CASSLRDRDEKLFF. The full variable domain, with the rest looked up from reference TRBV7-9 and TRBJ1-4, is DTGVSQNPRHKITKRGQNVTFRCDPISEHNRLYWYRQTLGQGPEFLTYFQNEAQLEKSRLLSDRFSAERPKGSFSTLEIQRTEQGDSAMYLCASSLRDRDEKLFFGSGTQLSVL.

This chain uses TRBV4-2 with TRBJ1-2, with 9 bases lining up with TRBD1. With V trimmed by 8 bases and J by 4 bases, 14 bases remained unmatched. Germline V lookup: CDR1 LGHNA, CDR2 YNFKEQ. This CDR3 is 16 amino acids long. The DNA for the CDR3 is TGTGCCAGCGAGGCGGGACAGGGTATTGACGGCTATGGCTACACCTTC. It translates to CASEAGQGIDGYGYTF.

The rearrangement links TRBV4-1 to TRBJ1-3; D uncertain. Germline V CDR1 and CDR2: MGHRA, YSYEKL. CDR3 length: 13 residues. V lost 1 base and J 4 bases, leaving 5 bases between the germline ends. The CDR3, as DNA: TGCGCCAGCAGCCAAGTTGGGGGAAACACCATATATTTT. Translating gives CASSQVGGNTIYF.

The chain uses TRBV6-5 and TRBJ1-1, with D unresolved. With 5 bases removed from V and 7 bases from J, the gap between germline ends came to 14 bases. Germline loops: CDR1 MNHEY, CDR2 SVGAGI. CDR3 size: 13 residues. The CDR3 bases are TGTGCCAGCAGTGAAGAGGCACGTAGTGAAGCTTTCTTT. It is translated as CASSEEARSEAFF.

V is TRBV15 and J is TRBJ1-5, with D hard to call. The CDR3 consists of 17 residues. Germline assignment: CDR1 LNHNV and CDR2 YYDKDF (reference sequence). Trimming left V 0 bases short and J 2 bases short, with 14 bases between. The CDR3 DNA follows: TGTGCCACCAGCAGAGAGGAGGAAACCCGTGGCAATCAGCCCCAGCATTTT. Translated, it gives CATSREEETRGNQPQHF.

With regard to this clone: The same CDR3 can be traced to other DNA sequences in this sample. The CDR3 DNA follows: TGTGCCAGCAGCTTGGGAGGGAACACCGGGGAGCTGTTTTTT. Amino acids: CASSLGGNTGELFF. This rearrangement joins TRBV11-3 to TRBJ2-2, with D possibly matching TRBD2 (6 bases). Per the germline V gene, CDR1 is SGHNT and CDR2 is YENEEA. There are 14 residues in the CDR3. The V and J ends lost 3 bases and 1 base respectively, with 6 bases between them.

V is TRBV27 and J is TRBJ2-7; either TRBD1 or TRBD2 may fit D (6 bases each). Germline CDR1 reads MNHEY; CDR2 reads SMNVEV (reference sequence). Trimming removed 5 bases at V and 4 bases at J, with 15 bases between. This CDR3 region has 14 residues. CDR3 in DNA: TGTGCCAGCAGTACAGAAGGGGGAGGTTACGAGCAGTACTTC. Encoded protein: CASSTEGGGYEQYF.

This CDR3 is CAWSISYEQYF. The CDR3 DNA sequence: TGTGCCTGGAGTATATCCTACGAGCAGTACTTC. The V and J genes are TRBV30 and TRBJ2-7; D is unclear. Trimming removed 2 bases at V and 1 base at J, with 3 bases between. Germline loops: CDR1 GTSNPN, CDR2 SVGIG (reference sequence). The CDR3 runs 11 residues.

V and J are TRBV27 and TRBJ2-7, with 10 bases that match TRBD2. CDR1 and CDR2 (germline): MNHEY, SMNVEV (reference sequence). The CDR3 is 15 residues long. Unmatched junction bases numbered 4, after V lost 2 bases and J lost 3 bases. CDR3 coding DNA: TGTGCCAGCAGTTTAGGTAGCGGGGGGCTCTACGAGCAGTACTTC. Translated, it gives CASSLGSGGLYEQYF.

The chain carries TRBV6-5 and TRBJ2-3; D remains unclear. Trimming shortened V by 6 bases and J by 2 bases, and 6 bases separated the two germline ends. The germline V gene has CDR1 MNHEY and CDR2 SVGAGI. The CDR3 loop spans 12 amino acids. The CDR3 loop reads CASRSFTDTQYF. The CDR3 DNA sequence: TGTGCCAGCAGATCTTTCACAGATACGCAGTATTTT.

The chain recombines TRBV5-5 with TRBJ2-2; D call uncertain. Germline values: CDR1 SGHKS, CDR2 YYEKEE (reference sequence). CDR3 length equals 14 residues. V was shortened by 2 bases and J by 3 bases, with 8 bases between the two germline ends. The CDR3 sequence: CASSFNTYTGELFF. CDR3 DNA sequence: TGTGCCAGCAGCTTTAACACATACACCGGGGAGCTGTTTTTT.

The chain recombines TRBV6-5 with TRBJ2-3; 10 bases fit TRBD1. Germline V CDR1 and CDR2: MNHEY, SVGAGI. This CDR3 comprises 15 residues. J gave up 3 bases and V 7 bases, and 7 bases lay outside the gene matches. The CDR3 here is CASNEPGQGTDTQYF. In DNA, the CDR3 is TGTGCCAGCAACGAGCCGGGACAGGGGACAGATACGCAGTATTTT.